This T cell receptor (beta chain) was captured in a study of shared clonotypes between healthy human individuals. In the case of this clone: No antigen is known for it.

Naive CD8 cells lacked CD45RO, underwent positive selection for CCR7 and left out terminally differentiated effector memory CD45RA+ cells. V was cut by 0 bases and J by 1 base, with 0 bases left in between. CDR1 is SGHDN and CDR2 is FVKESK in the germline V gene. The CDR3 consists of 13 residues. The deep-level immunoSEQ assay was used. Sequencing was performed with immunoSEQ multiplex PCR; in TCRdb, only in-frame clones are kept and a portion is missing. Among about 1,800,000 clones, over 85% were seen once, and the ten largest hold 0.95% to 1.5%. Study-wide results and caveats: Compared with memory subsets, naive subsets generally had larger estimated richness.

The V and J genes are TRBV14 and TRBJ2-2; D uncertain. The receptor's source is a man between 18 and 35 years old in good health. Sequencing used naive CD8+ T cells sorted from blood. The CDR3 is CASSQENTGELFF. CDR3 nucleotide sequence: TGTGCCAGCAGCCAAGAGAACACCGGGGAGCTGTTTTTT.